Each of the 10 T cell receptor beta chains below was sequenced from the same sample in a study of OX40 agonist ivuxolimab in advanced cancers. Method: immunoSEQ multiplex PCR; TCRdb's copy keeps in-frame clones and lacks some. The data contain approximately 59,000 clones, around 85% of them singletons. Sequencing used CD4+ or CD8+ T cells sorted from blood, obtained in a trial of the OX40 agonist ivuxolimab. Receptors were obtained from an adult with an advanced solid tumor such as melanoma, head and neck, liver or kidney cancer.

This chain joins TRBV19 and TRBJ2-7; possible D gene TRBD1, 6 bases. V lost 5 bases and J lost 3, with 11 bases in between. This CDR3 is built from 13 residues. Germline loops: CDR1 LNHDA, CDR2 SQIVND (reference sequence). The CDR3 protein is CASSSGTNYEQYF. The DNA of the CDR3 is TGTGCCAGTAGTTCCGGGACAAACTACGAGCAGTACTTC.

This chain links TRBV7-9 with TRBJ2-7, with no clear D. V was pared by 5 bases and J by 6 bases, with 11 bases between. The CDR3 has 12 amino acids. Germline CDR1 is SEHNR and CDR2 is FQNEAQ (reference sequence). The CDR3 reads CASSPSSSEQYF. The CDR3, as DNA: TGTGCCAGCAGCCCATCGAGCTCCGAGCAGTACTTC.

This chain links TRBV28 with TRBJ1-5; tentatively, D is TRBD1 (5 bases). The CDR3 has 12 amino acids. Trimming stripped 5 bases from V and 6 bases from J, with 8 bases between. Germline V CDR1 and CDR2: MDHEN, SYDVKM. The CDR3 DNA reads TGTGCCAGCAGTCTGAGGGGTCAGCCCCAGCATTTT. Residues: CASSLRGQPQHF.

The J gene is TRBJ2-1, the V gene TRBV7-9, with TRBD1 identical over 8 bases. V shed 1 base, J shed 7 bases, and the junction held 15 bases outside the gene matches. This CDR3 comprises 18 residues. Looked up from germline, CDR1 is SEHNR and CDR2 is FQNEAQ (reference sequence). The CDR3 region is CASSLVDWAGGNKNEQFF. Written as DNA, the CDR3 is TGTGCCAGCAGCTTAGTGGATTGGGCAGGGGGCAATAAGAATGAGCAGTTCTTC.

This clone was picked up one time. The V call is TRBV18, the J call TRBJ2-5; D uncertain. V was shortened by 3 bases and J by 5 bases, with 19 bases between the two germline ends. CDR3 length: 16 amino acids. Germline values: CDR1 KGHSH, CDR2 LQKENI. This CDR3 reads CASSPPRALSEETQYF. In DNA, the CDR3 is TGTGCCAGCTCACCGCCACGGGCCCTCAGCGAGGAGACCCAGTACTTC. The full variable domain, its missing parts supplied by reference TRBV18 and TRBJ2-5, is NAGVMQNPRHLVRRRGQEARLRCSPMKGHSHVYWYRQLPEEGLKFMVYLQKENIIDESGMPKERFSAEFPKEGPSILRIQQVVRGDSAAYFCASSPPRALSEETQYFGPGTRLLVL.

This chain links TRBV30 with TRBJ1-2, with D perhaps matching TRBD1 (5 bases). The CDR3 loop spans 12 amino acids. The V gene lost 4 bases and the J gene lost 10 bases, with 16 bases spanning the gap. Germline CDR1 and CDR2: GTSNPN and SVGIG (reference sequence). The CDR3 here is CAWIPRPGLYTF. In DNA form, the CDR3 reads TGTGCCTGGATCCCTCGGCCGGGGCTCTACACCTTC.

The rearrangement uses TRBV19 and TRBJ1-4, with D possibly matching TRBD1 (5 bases). The CDR3 loop spans 13 amino acids. Germline assignment: CDR1 LNHDA and CDR2 SQIVND (reference sequence). The V end lost 6 bases, the J end lost 7 bases, and 12 bases lay between the germline ends. The chain's CDR3 is CASRGVVGEKLFF. CDR3 nucleotides: TGTGCCAGTAGGGGGGTTGTGGGTGAAAAACTGTTTTTT.

This chain's CDR3 is CASSYSSSGNTDTQYF. CDR3 bases: TGTGCCAGCAGTTACTCGAGTAGCGGGAACACAGATACGCAGTATTTT. This chain joins TRBV6-6 and TRBJ2-3; the match to TRBD2 covers 8 bases. In germline, CDR1 is MNHNY, CDR2 SVGAGI (reference sequence). Germline trimming cut 0 bases from V and 2 bases from J; bases unmatched to any gene: 4. CDR3 size: 16 residues.

This clone was detected a few times. This chain uses TRBV19 with TRBJ1-5, with a possible D match to TRBD1 (5 bases). V was trimmed by 5 bases and J by 1 base, leaving 12 bases between them. The CDR3 loop spans 15 amino acids. Looked up from germline, CDR1 is LNHDA and CDR2 is SQIVND (reference sequence). In nucleotides, the CDR3 is TGTGCCAGTAGTGCCGACGGGGGGAGCAATCAGCCCCAGCATTTT. Translation: CASSADGGSNQPQHF.

The V gene is TRBV28, the J gene TRBJ2-7, with TRBD1 identical over 7 bases. Germline CDR1 MDHEN, CDR2 SYDVKM. V shed 5 bases and J 5 bases; nucleotides not matched to a gene: 12. This CDR3 has 15 amino acids. For the CDR3, the DNA is TGTGCCAGCAGTCCATCACAGGGGTACGACAACGAGCAGTACTTC. It is translated as CASSPSQGYDNEQYF.